The 15 T cell receptor beta chains presented below share a single source sample, sequenced in a study of shared clonotypes between healthy human individuals. Naive CD8 cells lacked CD45RO, underwent positive selection for CCR7 and left out terminally differentiated effector memory CD45RA+ cells. Produced via immunoSEQ multiplex PCR; TCRdb's table is partial and in-frame only. The data contain about 2.2 million clones, approximately 92% of them singletons. The sequenced sample was naive CD8+ T cells from PBMCs. Receptors originate from a man aged 18 to 30 in good health. Some clones in this sample may be carry-over from other donors' samples.

The genes are TRBV6-1 and TRBJ2-2; unclear D gene. The CDR3 is made up of 11 amino acids. V lost 6 bases and J lost 8, with 7 bases in between. CDR1 MNHNS and CDR2 SASEGT come from the germline V gene. The CDR3 loop is CASRSVGELFF. The CDR3 coding sequence is TGTGCCAGCAGATCAGTTGGGGAGCTGTTTTTT.

The chain recombines TRBV10-3 with TRBJ2-7, with D possibly being TRBD1 or TRBD2 (5 bases each). V gave up 11 bases and J gave up 3 bases, with 20 bases separating them. The CDR3 totals 14 residues. Germline CDR1 is ENHRY and CDR2 is SYGVKD. The CDR3 is CAAKAESTVYEQYF. As DNA, the CDR3 is TGTGCCGCCAAAGCGGAGTCGACAGTCTACGAGCAGTACTTC.

A single count supports this clone. The chain combines TRBV29-1 with TRBJ1-2; weak D call: TRBD1 (6 bases). The CDR3 is 15 residues long. V lost 6 bases to trimming and J lost 8 bases, with 25 bases between them. Germline loops: CDR1 SQVTM, CDR2 ANQGSEA. The CDR3: CSVQMYDRRVRGYTF. The CDR3 DNA sequence: TGCAGCGTCCAAATGTATGACAGGAGGGTAAGAGGCTACACCTTC.

The rearrangement links TRBV27 to TRBJ2-3, with D perhaps matching TRBD1 (6 bases). Trimming shortened V by 3 bases and J by 3 bases, and 16 bases separated the two germline ends. The CDR3 loop spans 16 amino acids. Germline lookup yields CDR1 MNHEY and CDR2 SMNVEV (reference sequence). The CDR3 spells CASSLGWSRGTDTQYF. The CDR3 DNA follows: TGTGCCAGCAGTTTGGGTTGGAGCAGGGGAACAGATACGCAGTATTTT.

The V gene is TRBV7-9, the J gene TRBJ2-2; D gene ambiguous. The CDR3 totals 14 residues. V lost 5 bases and J 6 bases, leaving 13 bases between the germline ends. CDR1 and CDR2 (germline): SEHNR, FQNEAQ (reference sequence). CDR3 sequence: CASSLSSGSGELFF. The CDR3 DNA is TGTGCCAGCAGCCTAAGCTCCGGGTCCGGGGAGCTGTTTTTT.

The J gene is TRBJ1-2, the V gene TRBV6-1; D may be TRBD1 (6 bases). From germline, CDR1 is MNHNS and CDR2 SASEGT. Trimming pared 2 bases from V and 7 bases from J, leaving 23 bases between. The CDR3 consists of 17 residues. The chain's CDR3 is CASSELASQGSYGGYTF. CDR3 nucleotides: TGTGCCAGCAGTGAACTTGCGTCGCAGGGGAGTTACGGTGGCTACACCTTC.

The V gene is TRBV6-5, the J gene TRBJ2-7; weak D call: TRBD2 (7 bases). The CDR3 loop spans 15 amino acids. Germline CDR1 is MNHEY and CDR2 is SVGAGI. Trimming cost V 6 bases and J 4 bases, with 19 bases left between them. The CDR3 sequence is CASRPRTGRGYEQYF. In DNA, the CDR3 is TGTGCCAGCAGGCCCAGAACAGGGAGGGGGTACGAGCAGTACTTC.

The chain recombines TRBV6-5 with TRBJ2-7; no clear D. The germline gives CDR1 MNHEY, CDR2 SVGAGI. CDR3 length: 14 residues. V was trimmed by 3 bases and J by 0 bases, leaving 9 bases between them. As DNA, the CDR3 is TGTGCCAGCAGTTATCTCGCTAACTCCTACGAGCAGTACTTC. Translated, it gives CASSYLANSYEQYF.

This chain uses TRBV2 with TRBJ1-4; D not resolved. Trimming cost V 2 bases and J 6 bases, with 7 bases left between them. The germline V gene encodes CDR1 SNHLY and CDR2 FYNNEI. This CDR3 is 13 amino acids long. In DNA, the CDR3 is TGTGCCAGCAGTGAACCCGCTTATGAAAAACTGTTTTTT. It is translated as CASSEPAYEKLFF.

The J gene is TRBJ1-1, the V gene TRBV7-9, with TRBD1 identical over 7 bases. Per the germline V gene, CDR1 is SEHNR and CDR2 is FQNEAQ (reference sequence). J gave up 0 bases and V 1 base, and 8 bases lay outside the gene matches. This CDR3 comprises 17 residues. The DNA of the CDR3 is TGTGCCAGCAGCTTAGACAGGGGCCTTGGGGTGAACACTGAAGCTTTCTTT. As protein: CASSLDRGLGVNTEAFF.

This chain links TRBV27 with TRBJ2-1; unclear D gene. Between the trimmed V and J ends, which lost 4 bases and 9 bases, there was a span of 10 bases. CDR1 is MNHEY, CDR2 SMNVEV, per germline (reference sequence). There are 12 residues in the CDR3. The CDR3 protein is CASSSRLGEQFF. The CDR3, as DNA: TGTGCCAGCAGTTCCCGGCTGGGTGAGCAGTTCTTC.

The chain combines TRBV2 with TRBJ1-2; no clear D gene. CDR3 length: 14 residues. Trimming cost V 1 base and J 4 bases, with 10 bases left between them. The germline V gene encodes CDR1 SNHLY and CDR2 FYNNEI. The DNA for the CDR3 is TGTGCCAGCAGTGAAGTCGGGTTAAGCTATGGCTACACCTTC. Amino acids: CASSEVGLSYGYTF. Based on the CDR3 plus reference TRBV2 and TRBJ1-2, the full variable domain is EPEVTQTPSHQVTQMGQEVILRCVPISNHLYFYWYRQILGQKVEFLVSFYNNEISEKSEIFDDQFSVERPDGSNFTLKIRSTKLEDSAMYFCASSEVGLSYGYTFGSGTRLTVV.

The rearrangement joins TRBV5-4 to TRBJ2-1, with D tentatively TRBD2 (6 bases). Germline V gene data show CDR1 as SGHNT and CDR2 as YYREEE (reference sequence). Trimming stripped 4 bases from V and 8 bases from J, with 16 bases between. The CDR3 spans 14 residues. CDR3 in amino acids: CASSPGTEWDEQFF. The CDR3 DNA is TGTGCCAGCAGCCCCGGGACTGAGTGGGATGAGCAGTTCTTC. The variable domain in full, with the rest retrieved from reference TRBV5-4 and TRBJ2-1, is ETGVTQSPTHLIKTRGQQVTLRCSSQSGHNTVSWYQQALGQGPQFIFQYYREEENGRGNFPPRFSGLQFPNYSSELNVNALELDDSALYLCASSPGTEWDEQFFGPGTRLTVL.

The chain joins TRBV11-2 to TRBJ2-5, with 11 bases that match TRBD1. Germline V gene sequence: CDR1 SGHAT, CDR2 FQNNGV. The J segment lost 4 bases and the V segment lost 5 bases, leaving 6 bases of the junction unmatched. There are 15 residues in the CDR3. The CDR3 coding sequence is TGTGCCAGCAGCGAAGGACAGGGGGCTTTAGAGACCCAGTACTTC. Translated: CASSEGQGALETQYF.

Notes on this clone: This may be a read error: a much more frequent sequence differs by one nucleotide. The V and J genes are TRBV2 and TRBJ2-3; 13 bases are shared with TRBD2. With 4 bases clipped from V and 4 bases from J, the junction kept 2 bases outside the gene matches. The V gene's germline CDR1 is SNHLY and CDR2 FYNNEI. The CDR3 runs to 15 residues. The CDR3 DNA reads TGTGCCAGCAGTGGACTAGCGGGAGGTCCAGATACGCAGTATTTT. It yields the protein CASSGLAGGPDTQYF.